The subject of this entry is one TCR beta chain. Its antigen is currently not known. No much larger clonotype is one base removed from it; base qualities were not supplied. The data are from a study of neurological immune-mediated disorders (dated by TCRdb to 2018 to 2020). As for the study more broadly: Among the roughly 34 multiple sclerosis patients, relapsing-remitting MS was present in around 31 and secondary progressive MS was present in 3. The study compared peripheral blood TCR-beta repertoires of HTLV-I-associated myelopathy (HAM/TSP) patients, multiple sclerosis patients and healthy controls using UMI-based sequencing. Alongside PBMC samples, the set of around 99 TCR-beta libraries contained longitudinal samples, technical triplicates, and paired CD4+ and CD8+ T-cell subsets that had been sorted. The cohort comprised approximately 67 subjects: roughly 15 HAM/TSP patients, 35 or so multiple sclerosis patients and some 20 healthy controls. Points the paper makes about the study in general: TCR clonal expansion was greatest in HAM/TSP patients and smallest in MS patients, who ranked below even healthy controls. No association of the MS cluster with clinical or MRI features was observed, and the need for larger cohorts was stated by the authors. Phylogenetic analysis grouped repertoires from 18 of 34 MS patients into a cluster of related CDR3 sequences, suggesting a possible repertoire-level signature. No identical CDR3 amino acid sequences were found to be shared among expanded clones across subjects, suggesting that TCR-beta repertoires were private in all groups.

The germline V gene (reference sequence) gives CDR1 as WNHNN and CDR2 as SYGVQD. V loses 5 bases at its end and J loses 5 bases; junction bases beyond the gene matches: 2. Inclusive of the bounding cysteine and phenylalanine, the CDR3 is 13 residues long. This entry keeps only the CDR3 DNA: 39 bases, framed from base 1. For unsorted PBMC libraries, 2 million PBMCs were used after storage in RNAlater at -80 degrees C until RNA extraction. Multiple sclerosis patients were enrolled in a US clinical protocol evaluating disease progression by magnetic resonance imaging. PBMCs were separated from peripheral blood using Ficoll-Hypaque density gradient centrifugation and then cryopreserved in liquid nitrogen. cDNA was synthesized by template-switch 5'RACE using a primer carrying a 10-nucleotide random unique molecular identifier by which each TCR transcript was tagged. Every sequencing run covered 15-18 subjects and yielded more than 160 million TCR-beta sequences. The RNeasy kit was used to extract total RNA. The KAPA Real-time Library Amplification kit was used to amplify TCR-beta VDJ regions with primers for the TCR constant region and the 5'RACE anchor. A first PCR added sample indexes and Illumina adaptors, and a second PCR then raised library yield. After Ampure bead purification, the roughly 650 bp TCR product was size-selected on a 2% E-gel SizeSelection system. Before pooling, library quality was checked on a Bioanalyzer, concentration was measured with Qubit, and libraries were quantified with the Kapa Library Quantification kit. Paired-end 2 x 150 bp sequencing of the libraries was performed on an Illumina HiSeq 2500. To increase sequence diversity, about 25-31% phiX was spiked into each library pool. On the study's bioinformatics: The UMI-based MiGEC pipeline processed quality-filtered reads and removed over 80% of raw TCR sequences during error correction. VDJ genes were aligned to IMGT germline references, and each clonotype was defined by a unique CDR3 amino acid sequence together with V-J genes. VDJtools evaluated clonal expansion, Shannon diversity and CDR3 relatedness (CalcPairwiseDistances, ClusterSamples); CLCbio workbench built phylogenetic trees. Clones with at least 8 unique UMIs were defined as expanded, with this threshold being based on coefficient-of-variation modelling across technical triplicates. In-frame beta chains were kept once TCRdb had trimmed the public reads at Q25 with fastp and called clones with MiXCR. Rows with a matching CDR3 protein are joined into one entry that keeps the most common DNA and genes. None of the V and J calls come from the authors' own analysis; TCRdb made them. Present in this sample are 50,000 to 65,000 distinct CDR3 sequences, 3% to 4.5% of which were seen just once. The ten largest make up roughly 1.7% of the sample.

The receptor's source is a man between 25 and 39 years old with multiple sclerosis. The rearrangement combines TRBV10-1 with TRBJ1-2; 10 bases in the middle match TRBD1. The sample taken for sequencing was PBMCs. CDR3 loop: CASSPDRGYGYTF. The DNA is TGCGCCAGCAGTCCGGACAGGGGGTATGGCTACACCTTC.